What follows are 10 T cell receptor beta chains derived from one specimen sequenced in a study of blood T cells in healthy people across ages. Alongside a J-beta primer mix, a sample-barcoded 5' primer served in a second PCR lasting about 7 to 11 cycles. TCRdb used MiXCR to reprocess the 5' RACE reads, holding one entry per CDR3 protein. The table records about 800,000 distinct CDR3 sequences, 20% to 25% of them present only once. This same sample was also part of a study on T cells of mothers and their children.

The sequenced sample consisted of blood. The receptors derive from a boy between 5 and 17 years old in good health.

The chain has TRBV10-3 and TRBJ2-5; D not certain. Germline lookup yields CDR1 ENHRY and CDR2 SYGVKD. This CDR3 has 17 residues. The V and J ends lost 0 bases and 0 bases respectively, with 14 bases between them. CDR3 nucleotide sequence: TGTGCCATCAGTGAGTCGTATTGGGCCCCAGACCAAGAGACCCAGTACTTC. This translates into CAISESYWAPDQETQYF.

This clonotype was observed a handful of times. V is TRBV29-1 and J is TRBJ2-5; TRBD1 agrees at 10 bases. The assigned J gene may be wrong: the sequence end matches TRBJ2-1 better. This CDR3 spans 14 amino acids. CDR1 is SQVTM, CDR2 ANQGSEA, per germline. The CDR3 sequence is CSGTRDRGFNEQFF. For the CDR3, the DNA is TGCAGCGGTACGAGGGACAGGGGATTCAATGAGCAGTTCTTC.

This chain connects TRBV3-1 to TRBJ2-1, with TRBD2 identical over 9 bases. Germline loops: CDR1 LGHDT, CDR2 YNNKEL (reference sequence). This CDR3 has 15 residues. V dropped 2 bases and J dropped 4; count of bases not matched to a gene: 3. The CDR3 DNA sequence: TGTGCCAGCAGCCAACTAGCGGGGATTTACAATGAGCAGTTCTTC. Protein sequence: CASSQLAGIYNEQFF.

The chain combines TRBV7-9 with TRBJ1-2, with TRBD1 identical over 9 bases. Germline CDR1 SEHNR, CDR2 FQNEAQ (reference sequence). Trimming cost V 5 bases and J 0 bases; bases outside gene matches: 10. The CDR3 spans 17 residues. CDR3 amino acids: CASSGDRVSSANYGYTF. CDR3 bases: TGTGCCAGCAGCGGGGACAGGGTGTCCTCAGCTAACTATGGCTACACCTTC. Full variable domain (remainder filled in from reference TRBV7-9 and TRBJ1-2): DTGVSQNPRHKITKRGQNVTFRCDPISEHNRLYWYRQTLGQGPEFLTYFQNEAQLEKSRLLSDRFSAERPKGSFSTLEIQRTEQGDSAMYLCASSGDRVSSANYGYTFGSGTRLTVV.

CDR3 in amino acids: CASGPDGGGTEAFF. CDR3 in DNA: TGTGCTAGTGGTCCCGATGGGGGGGGAACTGAAGCTTTCTTT. The chain links TRBV12-5 to TRBJ1-1, with D maybe TRBD1 (5 bases). The CDR3 runs to 14 residues. CDR1 and CDR2 (germline): LGHNT, FRNRAP. V was clipped by 5 bases and J by 5 bases, with 15 bases between them.

This clonotype was counted only a few times. V is TRBV6-6 and J is TRBJ2-5, with D possibly TRBD2 on 6 matching bases. The ends were cut back, 7 bases at V and 1 base at J, with 10 bases in the middle. The CDR3 totals 13 residues. Germline CDR1 MNHNY, CDR2 SVGAGI (reference sequence). Written as DNA, the CDR3 is TGTGCCAGCAATCAGCGGGCCCAAGAGACCCAGTACTTC. Translated, it gives CASNQRAQETQYF.

This chain connects TRBV28 to TRBJ2-2; D is perhaps TRBD2 (5 bases). Germline values: CDR1 MDHEN, CDR2 SYDVKM. This CDR3 contains 15 residues. Trimming cost V 3 bases and J 0 bases, with 8 bases left between them. The CDR3 loop is CASSLVLANTGELFF. The CDR3 DNA is TGTGCCAGCAGTTTGGTACTAGCGAACACCGGGGAGCTGTTTTTT.

This rearrangement joins TRBV7-3 to TRBJ2-7; 9 nucleotides line up with TRBD1. CDR1 and CDR2 (germline): SGHTA, FQGTGA. Germline trimming cut 5 bases from V and 6 bases from J; bases unmatched to any gene: 5. CDR3 length equals 13 residues. The chain's CDR3 is CASSPDRGVEQYF. The CDR3 DNA reads TGTGCCAGCAGCCCGGACAGGGGTGTCGAGCAGTACTTC. The full variable domain, its missing parts supplied by reference TRBV7-3 and TRBJ2-7, is GAGVSQTPSNKVTEKGKYVELRCDPISGHTALYWYRQSLGQGPEFLIYFQGTGAADDSGLPNDRFFAVRPEGSVSTLKIQRTERGDSAVYLCASSPDRGVEQYFGPGTRLTVT.

This clonotype was seen more than once but under ten times. A junction boundary mismatches the germline segment, possibly from a read error. This sequence joins TRBV25-1 and TRBJ2-5; a possible D gene is TRBD2 (5 bases). This CDR3 is 13 amino acids long. Germline V lookup: CDR1 MGHDK, CDR2 SYGVNS. The CDR3 coding sequence is TGTGCCGGCAGCCTGAACGGGGAAGAGACCCAGTACTTC. This gives the protein CAGSLNGEETQYF.

About this clonotype itself: A much larger clone differs from this one at a single base, so this may be a read error. This chain links TRBV12-3 or TRBV12-4 with TRBJ2-7, with D uncertain. This CDR3 has 12 amino acids. Trimming took 6 bases from V and 7 from J, leaving 13 bases between them. The CDR3 DNA sequence: TGTGCCAGCAGGGGATTAGGAGAAGAGCAGTACTTC. Residues: CASRGLGEEQYF.